This entry lists 25 T cell receptor beta chains sequenced from one sample in a study of shared clonotypes between healthy human individuals (dated by TCRdb to the early 2020s). To prepare the library, the immunoSEQ multiplex PCR assay was applied. This immuneACCESS table, as held by TCRdb, lists in-frame sequences with V and J called but not all clones. Of the missing ones, under half trace to an unresolved V gene in checked studies; the others have no known cause. The sample records about 2.3 million clones, just over 90% of which are singletons. Together, the top ten hold approximately 0.4% of the sample. Source material: naive CD4+ T cells from PBMCs. The label giving this sample's cell subset or site can be read as: CD45RA+ positively selected. The receptors originated from a man aged 18-30 years in good health. Some clones in this sample may be carry-over from other donors' samples.

The chain uses TRBV11-2 and TRBJ2-7; the match to TRBD2 covers 7 bases. The CDR3 is 15 residues long. CDR1 is SGHAT and CDR2 is FQNNGV in the germline V gene. V trimming: 3 bases; J trimming: 2 bases; junction bases outside the gene matches: 7. This CDR3 is CASSFVRGDPYEQYF. CDR3 nucleotide sequence: TGTGCCAGCAGCTTTGTCCGGGGGGACCCCTACGAGCAGTACTTC.

There are a few counts of this clone. The J gene is TRBJ1-4, the V gene TRBV2; no reliable D call. The CDR3 is 14 amino acids. Looked up from germline, CDR1 is SNHLY and CDR2 is FYNNEI. Between the trimmed V and J ends, which lost 3 bases and 5 bases, there was a span of 10 bases. The CDR3 nucleotides are TGTGCCAGCAGTGAGGGAGTAACCAATGAAAAACTGTTTTTT. This sequence encodes CASSEGVTNEKLFF. The full variable domain, with the rest looked up from reference TRBV2 and TRBJ1-4, is EPEVTQTPSHQVTQMGQEVILRCVPISNHLYFYWYRQILGQKVEFLVSFYNNEISEKSEIFDDQFSVERPDGSNFTLKIRSTKLEDSAMYFCASSEGVTNEKLFFGSGTQLSVL.

In regard to this clone: The sample holds other DNA sequences that translate to the same CDR3. V and J are TRBV5-1 and TRBJ2-5, with D unresolved. V shed 0 bases and J shed 5 bases, with 8 bases lying between them. CDR1 and CDR2 (germline): SGHRS, YFSETQ. The CDR3 extends over 13 amino acids. The CDR3 sequence is CASSLEAPETQYF. The CDR3 DNA is TGCGCCAGCAGCTTGGAGGCCCCGGAGACCCAGTACTTC.

The V and J genes are TRBV5-1 and TRBJ1-1; 9 bases match TRBD1. V lost 5 bases, J lost 1 base, and 3 bases stayed unmatched. Looked up from germline, CDR1 is SGHRS and CDR2 is YFSETQ. The CDR3 has 14 amino acids. CDR3 amino acids: CASSNRGRNTEAFF. In DNA form, the CDR3 reads TGCGCCAGCAGTAACAGGGGGCGGAACACTGAAGCTTTCTTT.

In its sample, this clone was seen once. The V gene is TRBV18, the J gene TRBJ2-6; D is uncertain. V lost 4 bases to trimming and J lost 0 bases, with 7 bases between them. This CDR3 comprises 15 residues. The germline gives CDR1 KGHSH, CDR2 LQKENI. The CDR3 sequence is CASSQVPSGANVLTF. CDR3 nucleotide sequence: TGTGCCAGCTCACAGGTACCCTCTGGGGCCAACGTCCTGACTTTC. The whole variable domain, remainder taken from reference TRBV18 and TRBJ2-6, is NAGVMQNPRHLVRRRGQEARLRCSPMKGHSHVYWYRQLPEEGLKFMVYLQKENIIDESGMPKERFSAEFPKEGPSILRIQQVVRGDSAAYFCASSQVPSGANVLTFGAGSRLTVL.

This rearrangement joins TRBV10-3 to TRBJ2-1; 9 bases align to TRBD1. CDR1 and CDR2 from the germline V gene are ENHRY and SYGVKD. V was clipped by 6 bases and J by 6 bases; unmatched bases: 6. The CDR3 has 14 amino acids. CDR3 in amino acids: CAIRPGQGPNEQFF. CDR3 coding DNA: TGTGCCATCAGGCCGGGACAGGGACCCAATGAGCAGTTCTTC.

Concerning this clone itself: Other DNA sequences within the sample encode an identical CDR3. The chain links TRBV19 to TRBJ2-1; 9 nucleotides align to TRBD2. Germline V gives CDR1 LNHDA, CDR2 SQIVND (reference sequence). The CDR3 extends over 13 amino acids. V lost 6 bases and J lost 3; bases outside the gene matches: 0. The CDR3 DNA is TGTGCCAGTAGACTAGCGGGCTACAATGAGCAGTTCTTC. Translation gives CASRLAGYNEQFF.

The genes are TRBV18 and TRBJ2-3; D is uncertain. In germline, CDR1 is KGHSH, CDR2 LQKENI. Trimming removed 5 bases from V and 5 bases from J, with 11 bases in between. This CDR3 contains 13 residues. DNA for the CDR3: TGTGCCAGCTCATCTCTAGGTATAGATACGCAGTATTTT. Translated, it gives CASSSLGIDTQYF.

Comment on this clone: Other DNA sequences in this specimen translate into the identical CDR3. CDR3: CASSIPGSGETQYF. In DNA form, the CDR3 reads TGTGCCAGTAGTATCCCCGGGAGCGGAGAGACCCAGTACTTC. This rearrangement joins TRBV19 to TRBJ2-5; D perhaps matches TRBD2 (6 bases). Germline V lookup: CDR1 LNHDA, CDR2 SQIVND (reference sequence). V lost 3 bases and J 4 bases, leaving 12 bases between the germline ends. The CDR3 spans 14 residues.

J is TRBJ2-1 and V is TRBV2, with D possibly being TRBD1 or TRBD2 (6 bases each). Germline-derived CDR1 and CDR2 are SNHLY and FYNNEI. The CDR3 is 17 amino acids. V shed 7 bases and J shed 0 bases, with 19 bases lying between them. This chain's CDR3 is CASIDNWGAFSYNEQFF. CDR3 in DNA: TGTGCCAGCATTGACAACTGGGGGGCTTTCTCCTACAATGAGCAGTTCTTC.

The rearrangement uses TRBV28 and TRBJ1-2; D remains ambiguous. The CDR3 spans 12 residues. Germline values: CDR1 MDHEN, CDR2 SYDVKM. V was trimmed by 9 bases and J by 8 bases, leaving 16 bases between them. The CDR3 DNA is TGTGCCAGTCATGGGTCTCCCGGGGGCTACACCTTC. It yields the protein CASHGSPGGYTF.

The chain has TRBV25-1 and TRBJ1-3; no clear D gene. From germline, CDR1 is MGHDK and CDR2 SYGVNS. V lost 8 bases and J 3 bases, leaving 23 bases between the germline ends. The CDR3 has 17 amino acids. In nucleotides, the CDR3 is TGTGCCAGCGATACGGCAAAGCCCGCCTTCGGTGGAAACACCATATATTTT. This translates into CASDTAKPAFGGNTIYF.

The chain links TRBV6-1 to TRBJ2-1; TRBD2 matches 8 bases. V lost 3 bases to trimming and J lost 2 bases; unmatched junction nucleotides: 3. The CDR3 covers 15 residues. In germline, CDR1 is MNHNS, CDR2 SASEGT. As DNA, the CDR3 is TGTGCCAGCAGTGACGCGCGGGGGGCCTACAATGAGCAGTTCTTC. It translates to CASSDARGAYNEQFF.

The chain carries TRBV7-9 and TRBJ2-1; 12 bases are a match to TRBD2. The V and J ends lost 5 bases and 8 bases, in that order; junction bases with no gene match: 13. This CDR3 is 17 amino acids long. Looked up from germline, CDR1 is SEHNR and CDR2 is FQNEAQ (reference sequence). The CDR3: CASSPRTSGIQPDEQFF. Written as DNA, the CDR3 is TGTGCCAGCAGCCCACGGACTAGCGGGATTCAACCGGATGAGCAGTTCTTC.

The count of this clone is one. This chain connects TRBV6-5 to TRBJ2-7; 7 bases line up with TRBD2. After removal of 0 bases from V and 5 bases from J, the junction contained 7 bases not matched to a gene. CDR3 length: 15 residues. The V gene's germline CDR1 is MNHEY and CDR2 SVGAGI. CDR3 sequence: CASSYSASGVDEQYF. The CDR3, as DNA: TGTGCCAGCAGTTACTCGGCTAGCGGAGTGGACGAGCAGTACTTC.

This clone has just one count. V is TRBV11-2 and J is TRBJ2-2, with D possibly TRBD2 on 5 matching bases. V dropped 1 base and J dropped 9 bases, with 21 bases sitting between them. Looked up from germline, CDR1 is SGHAT and CDR2 is FQNNGV. CDR3 length: 17 amino acids. The CDR3 region has the DNA TGTGCCAGCAGCTTAGCGGACTCCGGTTTTGATTCTTGGGAGCTGTTTTTT. Translated, it gives CASSLADSGFDSWELFF.

The chain combines TRBV5-4 with TRBJ2-7, with TRBD2 as a possible D gene (6 bases). From germline, CDR1 is SGHNT and CDR2 YYREEE (reference sequence). CDR3 length: 15 amino acids. Between the trimmed V and J ends, which lost 0 bases and 5 bases, there was a span of 15 bases. The CDR3 region has the DNA TGTGCCAGCAGCTTGGGCCCCGGTGGCGGGAACGAGCAGTACTTC. This sequence encodes CASSLGPGGGNEQYF.

V and J are TRBV7-3 and TRBJ2-3, with a possible D match to TRBD1 (5 bases). The V end lost 2 bases, the J end lost 2 bases, and 8 bases lay between the germline ends. Germline CDR1 reads SGHTA; CDR2 reads FQGTGA. This CDR3 spans 14 amino acids. The CDR3 DNA is TGTGCCAGCAGCTTAGGGGCTGTCACAGATACGCAGTATTTT. It specifies CASSLGAVTDTQYF.

This rearrangement joins TRBV6-5 to TRBJ1-1, with TRBD1 matching 7 bases. Germline V gene lookup returns CDR1 MNHEY and CDR2 SVGAGI. V trimming: 5 bases; J trimming: 2 bases; junction bases outside the gene matches: 5. The CDR3 spans 14 residues. The CDR3 loop is CASSRGGANTEAFF. The CDR3 DNA is TGTGCCAGCAGTAGAGGGGGCGCTAACACTGAAGCTTTCTTT.

This rearrangement joins TRBV7-2 to TRBJ2-5; the match to TRBD1 covers 7 bases. Germline assignment: CDR1 SGHTA and CDR2 FQGNSA. V was clipped by 5 bases and J by 10 bases; unmatched bases: 10. The CDR3 contains 13 residues. The chain's CDR3 is CASSEGQSSGQYF. The CDR3 DNA is TGTGCCAGCAGCGAGGGACAGAGTAGTGGCCAGTACTTC.

This clone is a singleton in its sample. This chain uses TRBV7-8 with TRBJ1-2; TRBD1 matches at 7 bases. The CDR3 extends over 15 amino acids. V shed 0 bases and J 2 bases; nucleotides not matched to a gene: 3. The germline gives CDR1 SGHVS, CDR2 FQNEAQ. CDR3 nucleotide sequence: TGTGCCAGCAGCTTAGCGGCAGGGGGGAACTATGGCTACACCTTC. It specifies CASSLAAGGNYGYTF.

A note on this clone: Other DNA sequences within the sample encode an identical CDR3. The genes are TRBV19 and TRBJ2-1; D not certain. The CDR3 is made up of 13 amino acids. V was trimmed by 1 base and J by 7 bases, leaving 8 bases between them. Germline loops: CDR1 LNHDA, CDR2 SQIVND (reference sequence). The CDR3 region is CASSIGSLNEQFF. The CDR3 DNA reads as TGTGCCAGTAGTATAGGCAGTCTGAATGAGCAGTTCTTC.

The chain links TRBV5-5 to TRBJ1-5; D ambiguous. Germline CDR1 SGHKS, CDR2 YYEKEE (reference sequence). CDR3 length: 18 amino acids. Trimming pared 0 bases from V and 11 bases from J, leaving 27 bases between. This CDR3 is CASSLVNWAGPRGLAQHF. The CDR3 bases are TGTGCCAGCAGCTTGGTTAATTGGGCAGGCCCGCGGGGATTAGCCCAGCATTTT.

This clone was seen once. The chain has TRBV6-5 and TRBJ2-7; 12 bases match TRBD2. J was trimmed by 4 bases and V by 8 bases; bases with no gene match: 9. The CDR3 sequence is 15 residues long. Germline assignment: CDR1 MNHEY and CDR2 SVGAGI. The CDR3 sequence: CASGRSSGRVYEQYF. In DNA, the CDR3 is TGTGCCAGCGGACGTTCTAGCGGGAGGGTTTACGAGCAGTACTTC.

The gene calls are TRBV5-1 and TRBJ2-5; no clear D. Looked up from germline, CDR1 is SGHRS and CDR2 is YFSETQ. CDR3 length: 19 residues. Trimming cost V 4 bases and J 1 base, with 26 bases left between them. Here the CDR3 DNA reads TGCGCCAGCAGCAAAGGTTTTAATCCAATAATGGCCGTCCAAGAGACCCAGTACTTC. As protein: CASSKGFNPIMAVQETQYF.